The 14 T cell receptor beta chains below were found in one sample sequenced in a study of CD8 T cells in ankylosing spondylitis. Study results and caveats: Apparently characteristic of ankylosing spondylitis blood was a TCR beta motif (about 8 highly homologous variants).

No antigen has been identified for these receptors. TCRdb passed the 5' RACE reads through MiXCR, listing each CDR3 protein once. Of roughly 450,000 distinct CDR3 sequences detected, around 26% appear once; the ten largest clones hold 0.85% to 1%. Sequencing was done on a sample of blood, either unsorted or a sorted T cell fraction (not recorded which). These receptors were collected from a male donor with ankylosing spondylitis.

In its sample, this clonotype was seen a few times. The J gene is TRBJ2-2, the V gene TRBV27; 7 bases match TRBD1. The CDR3 runs 17 residues. CDR1 is MNHEY and CDR2 is SMNVEV in the germline V gene (reference sequence). With V trimmed by 8 bases and J by 5 bases, 17 bases remained unmatched. The CDR3 coding sequence is TGTGCCAGCTCTTTCTACCGACAGGGAGTGGGAACCGGGGAGCTGTTTTTT. Encoded protein: CASSFYRQGVGTGELFF.

CDR3 in DNA: TGCGCCAGCAGCCAAGGACTTCTCGCGGGCACAGATACGCAGTATTTT. Translated, it gives CASSQGLLAGTDTQYF. V and J are TRBV4-1 and TRBJ2-3, with D unresolved. The germline V gene has CDR1 MGHRA and CDR2 YSYEKL. V was pared by 1 base and J by 1 base, with 12 bases between. The CDR3 sequence is 16 residues long.

This clonotype was observed a handful of times. This chain joins TRBV5-4 and TRBJ2-1; 11 bases match TRBD2. V trimming: 2 bases; J trimming: 7 bases; junction bases outside the gene matches: 5. CDR1 is SGHNT and CDR2 is YYREEE in the germline V gene (reference sequence). The CDR3 totals 15 residues. In DNA, the CDR3 is TGTGCCAGCAGCTTCCTTAGCGGGGGGGGTAATGAGCAGTTCTTC. Translating gives CASSFLSGGGNEQFF.

The V gene is TRBV5-1, the J gene TRBJ1-4, with 8 nucleotides matching TRBD1. Looked up from germline, CDR1 is SGHRS and CDR2 is YFSETQ. V gave up 4 bases and J gave up 7 bases; unmatched junction bases: 9. CDR3 length equals 15 residues. CDR3 DNA sequence: TGCGCCAGCAGCGAAGCACAGGGGGGAAGTGAAAAACTGTTTTTT. Its protein is CASSEAQGGSEKLFF.

This clonotype was recorded a few times. The chain carries TRBV12-3 or TRBV12-4 and TRBJ1-2; 7 bases agree with TRBD1. The J segment lost 1 base and the V segment lost 4 bases, leaving 6 bases of the junction unmatched. The CDR3 is 15 amino acids. The CDR3 loop reads CASSSGTVINYGYTF. The CDR3, as DNA: TGTGCCAGCAGTTCCGGGACAGTTATTAACTATGGCTACACCTTC.

A single count supports this clonotype. The rearrangement joins TRBV30 to TRBJ1-3; a possible D gene is TRBD1 (6 bases). The CDR3 sequence is 14 residues long. Germline V gene sequence: CDR1 GTSNPN, CDR2 SVGIG (reference sequence). The V gene lost 2 bases and the J gene lost 4 bases, with 12 bases spanning the gap. The CDR3 loop reads CAWSTGGPGNTIYF. The DNA of the CDR3 is TGTGCCTGGAGTACGGGGGGCCCCGGAAACACCATATATTTT.

This clonotype occurred a few times. The chain links TRBV30 to TRBJ2-1; TRBD2 matches 12 bases. The CDR3 consists of 17 residues. CDR1 is GTSNPN and CDR2 is SVGIG in the germline V gene (reference sequence). The V segment lost 0 bases and the J segment 5 bases; nucleotides outside the gene matches: 8. CDR3 residues: CAWSVPRTSGADNEQFF. CDR3 bases: TGTGCCTGGAGTGTACCTAGGACTAGCGGGGCGGACAATGAGCAGTTCTTC. The entire variable domain, with the rest obtained from reference TRBV30 and TRBJ2-1, is as follows: SQTIHQWPATLVQPVGSPLSLECTVEGTSNPNLYWYRQAAGRGLQLLFYSVGIGQISSEVPQNLSASRPQDRQFILSSKKLLLSDSGFYLCAWSVPRTSGADNEQFFGPGTRLTVL.

The chain couples TRBV20-1 to TRBJ1-6; no firm D call. Germline V CDR1 and CDR2: DFQATT, SNEGSKA (reference sequence). V shed 6 bases and J shed 7 bases, with 22 bases lying between them. This CDR3 has 16 amino acids. For the CDR3, the DNA is TGCAGTGCAGCACGGGAGGCCCTGAGTGTCAATTCACCCCTCCACTTT. Its translation: CSAAREALSVNSPLHF.

This clonotype was seen more than once but under ten times. J is TRBJ1-5 and V is TRBV12-3 or TRBV12-4, with D perhaps TRBD1 (5 bases). Trimming cost V 6 bases and J 4 bases, with 19 bases left between them. CDR3 size: 16 residues. The CDR3 region is CASSLLPGGLNQPQHF. CDR3 bases: TGTGCCAGCAGCCTTCTGCCCGGGGGACTTAATCAGCCCCAGCATTTT.

The chain couples TRBV12-3 or TRBV12-4 to TRBJ2-1; D may match TRBD1 or TRBD2 (6 bases each). This CDR3 region has 17 residues. Trimming removed 0 bases from V and 2 bases from J, with 14 bases in between. The CDR3 here is CASSLALSGGPYNEQFF. The CDR3 nucleotides are TGTGCCAGCAGTTTAGCATTATCCGGGGGCCCCTACAATGAGCAGTTCTTC.

This chain connects TRBV5-1 to TRBJ2-1; D remains unclear. The CDR3 length is 15 residues. Germline V lookup: CDR1 SGHRS, CDR2 YFSETQ. Deletions cut 4 bases from V and 5 bases from J, with 16 bases between. Written as DNA, the CDR3 is TGCGCCAGCAGCCTCATCCCCGGGTCTGACAATGAGCAGTTCTTC. Amino acids: CASSLIPGSDNEQFF.

This chain uses TRBV29-1 with TRBJ1-4; 11 positions match TRBD1. The CDR3 has 15 residues. Looked up from germline, CDR1 is SQVTM and CDR2 is ANQGSEA. V was clipped by 4 bases and J by 3 bases; unmatched bases: 4. In DNA, the CDR3 is TGCAGCGTTGGGAGGGGACAGGGGGCTAATGAAAAACTGTTTTTT. Amino acids: CSVGRGQGANEKLFF.

As to this clonotype: A much larger clonotype is one base distant, so this may be a read error. Without the conserved terminal phenylalanine or tryptophan, this CDR3 likely stems from a read error. The CDR3 spells CASSLYPASSGRYNEQFL. CDR3 nucleotide sequence: TGTGCCAGCAGCTTATATCCGGCGTCTAGCGGGAGATACAATGAGCAGTTCCTC. The chain joins TRBV11-2 to TRBJ2-1, with 10 bases identical to TRBD2. Germline CDR1 SGHAT, CDR2 FQNNGV. Trimming removed 2 bases from V and 4 bases from J; junction bases left unmatched: 11. The CDR3 runs 18 residues.

This clonotype was detected ten times or more. The chain is built from TRBV5-1 and TRBJ2-7; 7 bases fit TRBD1. Trimming at V came to 0 bases and at J to 3 bases, leaving 6 bases not matched to a gene. Per germline, CDR1 SGHRS and CDR2 YFSETQ. The CDR3 has 15 residues. The CDR3 sequence is CASSLEGQINYEQYF. The CDR3 DNA sequence: TGCGCCAGCAGCTTGGAGGGACAGATCAACTACGAGCAGTACTTC. The variable domain in full, completed from reference TRBV5-1 and TRBJ2-7, reads KAGVTQTPRYLIKTRGQQVTLSCSPISGHRSVSWYQQTPGQGLQFLFEYFSETQRNKGNFPGRFSGRQFSNSRSEMNVSTLELGDSALYLCASSLEGQINYEQYFGPGTRLTVT.